This TCR beta chain was identified in a study of spatial heterogeneity in lung cancer. Study information: Strong correlation linked TCR transcript counts in tumor regions to a T cell module score derived from matched bulk RNA-seq. Study-level points and caveats: Intratumoral expanded alpha and beta TCR counts were found to track tumor mutation counts.

As for time point: sample taken at primary tumor resection. Unsorted whole RNA of tumor, nontumor lung or frozen PBMC was sequenced. This clonotype showed up many times. Its target is unknown. The CDR3 totals 15 residues. The ends lost 6 bases at V and 2 bases at J; junction bases unmatched: 3. The study tagged each TCR cDNA molecule with a unique molecular identifier. A single record per CDR3 protein comes from TCRdb applying MiXCR to the 5' RACE reads. The sample consists of about 4,900 distinct CDR3 sequences, 20% to 25% of them appearing once. This specimen consisted of lung tumor tissue, obtained at surgery. This receptor was taken from a male donor with early-stage non-small cell lung cancer. The V and J genes are TRBV12-3 or TRBV12-4 and TRBJ2-7; 14 nucleotides match TRBD2. CDR3 in DNA: TGTGCCAGCAGCCCGGGACTAGCGGGAGCCTACGAGCAGTACTTC. Protein product: CASSPGLAGAYEQYF.